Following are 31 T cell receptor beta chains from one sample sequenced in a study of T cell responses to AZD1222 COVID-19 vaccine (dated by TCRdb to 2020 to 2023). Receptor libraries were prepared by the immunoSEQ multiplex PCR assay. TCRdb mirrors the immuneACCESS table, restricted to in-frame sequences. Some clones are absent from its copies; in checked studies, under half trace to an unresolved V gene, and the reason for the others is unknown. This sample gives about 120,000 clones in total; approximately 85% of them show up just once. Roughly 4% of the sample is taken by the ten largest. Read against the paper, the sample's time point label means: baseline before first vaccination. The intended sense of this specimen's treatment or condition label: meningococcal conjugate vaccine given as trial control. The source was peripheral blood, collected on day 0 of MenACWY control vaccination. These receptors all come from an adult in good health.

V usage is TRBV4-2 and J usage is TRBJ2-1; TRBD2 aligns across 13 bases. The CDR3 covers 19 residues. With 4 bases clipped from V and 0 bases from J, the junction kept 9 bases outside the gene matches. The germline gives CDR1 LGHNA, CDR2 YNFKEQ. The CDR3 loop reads CASSRQLTSGGSSYNEQFF. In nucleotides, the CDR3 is TGTGCCAGCAGCCGACAACTGACTAGCGGGGGGAGCTCCTACAATGAGCAGTTCTTC.

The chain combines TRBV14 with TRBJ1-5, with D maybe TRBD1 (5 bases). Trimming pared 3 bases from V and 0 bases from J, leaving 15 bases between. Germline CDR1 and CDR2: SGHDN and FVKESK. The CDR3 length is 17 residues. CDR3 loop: CASSQGQGRDSNQPQHF. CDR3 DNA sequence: TGTGCCAGCAGCCAGGGTCAGGGACGGGATAGCAATCAGCCCCAGCATTTT.

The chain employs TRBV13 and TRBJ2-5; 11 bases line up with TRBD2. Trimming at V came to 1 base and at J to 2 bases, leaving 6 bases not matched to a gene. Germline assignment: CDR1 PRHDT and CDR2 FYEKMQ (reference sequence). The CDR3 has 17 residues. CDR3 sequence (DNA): TGTGCCAGCAGCTTAGTTTCGCTAGCGGGGGGTCAAGAGACCCAGTACTTC. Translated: CASSLVSLAGGQETQYF.

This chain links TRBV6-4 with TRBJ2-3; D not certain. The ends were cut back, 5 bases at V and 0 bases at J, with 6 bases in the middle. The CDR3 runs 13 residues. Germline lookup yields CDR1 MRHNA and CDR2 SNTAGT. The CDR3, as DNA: TGTGCCAGCAGTAAGGGCAGCACAGATACGCAGTATTTT. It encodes CASSKGSTDTQYF.

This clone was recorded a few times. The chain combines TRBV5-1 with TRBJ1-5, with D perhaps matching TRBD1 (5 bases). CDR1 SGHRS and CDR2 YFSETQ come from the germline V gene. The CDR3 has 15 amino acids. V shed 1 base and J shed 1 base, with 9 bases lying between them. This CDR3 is CASSLWGESNQPQHF. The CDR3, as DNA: TGCGCCAGCAGCTTGTGGGGCGAGAGCAATCAGCCCCAGCATTTT. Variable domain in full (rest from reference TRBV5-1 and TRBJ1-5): KAGVTQTPRYLIKTRGQQVTLSCSPISGHRSVSWYQQTPGQGLQFLFEYFSETQRNKGNFPGRFSGRQFSNSRSEMNVSTLELGDSALYLCASSLWGESNQPQHFGDGTRLSIL.

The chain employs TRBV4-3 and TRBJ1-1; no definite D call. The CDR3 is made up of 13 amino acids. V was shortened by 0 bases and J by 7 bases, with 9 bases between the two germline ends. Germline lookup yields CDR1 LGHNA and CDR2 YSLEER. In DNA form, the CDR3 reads TGCGCCAGCAGCCAAGAGATCGGTCTTGAAGCTTTCTTT. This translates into CASSQEIGLEAFF.

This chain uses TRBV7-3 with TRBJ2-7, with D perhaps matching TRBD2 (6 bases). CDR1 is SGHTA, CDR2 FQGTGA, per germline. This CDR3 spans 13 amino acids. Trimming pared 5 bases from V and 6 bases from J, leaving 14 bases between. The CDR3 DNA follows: TGTGCCAGCAGCGCAACCCTAGCGTCCGAGCAGTACTTC. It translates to CASSATLASEQYF.

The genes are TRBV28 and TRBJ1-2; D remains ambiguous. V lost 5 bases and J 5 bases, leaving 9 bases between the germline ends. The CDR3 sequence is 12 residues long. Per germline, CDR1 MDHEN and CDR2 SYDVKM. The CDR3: CASSNEVYGYTF. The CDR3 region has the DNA TGTGCCAGCAGTAACGAGGTTTATGGCTACACCTTC.

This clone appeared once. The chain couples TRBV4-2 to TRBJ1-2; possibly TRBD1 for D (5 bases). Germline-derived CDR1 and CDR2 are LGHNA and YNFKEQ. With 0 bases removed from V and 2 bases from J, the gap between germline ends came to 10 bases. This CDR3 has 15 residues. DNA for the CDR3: TGTGCCAGCAGCCAAGATTTAAGGGGCAACTATGGCTACACCTTC. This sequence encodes CASSQDLRGNYGYTF.

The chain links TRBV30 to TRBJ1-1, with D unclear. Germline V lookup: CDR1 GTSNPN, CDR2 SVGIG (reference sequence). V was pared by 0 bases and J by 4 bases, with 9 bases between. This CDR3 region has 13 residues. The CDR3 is CAWSVSRGTEAFF. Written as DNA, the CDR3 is TGTGCCTGGAGTGTAAGCCGCGGCACTGAAGCTTTCTTT.

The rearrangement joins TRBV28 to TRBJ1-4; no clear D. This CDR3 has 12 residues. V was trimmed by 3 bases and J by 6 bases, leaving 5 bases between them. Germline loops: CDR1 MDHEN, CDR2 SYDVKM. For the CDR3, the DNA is TGTGCCAGCAGTTTTACGTATGAAAAACTGTTTTTT. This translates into CASSFTYEKLFF. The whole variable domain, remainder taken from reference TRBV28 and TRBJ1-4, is DVKVTQSSRYLVKRTGEKVFLECVQDMDHENMFWYRQDPGLGLRLIYFSYDVKMKEKGDIPEGYSVSREKKERFSLILESASTNQTSMYLCASSFTYEKLFFGSGTQLSVL.

This CDR3 is CASSETGLGGEQYF. The CDR3 nucleotides read TGTGCCAGCAGCGAGACAGGCCTCGGGGGGGAGCAGTACTTC. V gene TRBV5-4 combines with J gene TRBJ2-7; possibly TRBD2 for D (7 bases). Trimming removed 4 bases from V and 7 bases from J, with 18 bases in between. The CDR3 consists of 14 residues. From germline, CDR1 is SGHNT and CDR2 YYREEE (reference sequence).

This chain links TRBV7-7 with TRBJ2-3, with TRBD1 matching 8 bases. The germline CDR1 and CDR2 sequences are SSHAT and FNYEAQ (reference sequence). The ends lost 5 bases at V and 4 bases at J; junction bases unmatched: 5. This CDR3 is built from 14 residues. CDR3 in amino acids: CASSRGQGSDTQYF. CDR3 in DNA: TGTGCCAGCAGCCGCGGACAGGGATCAGATACGCAGTATTTT.

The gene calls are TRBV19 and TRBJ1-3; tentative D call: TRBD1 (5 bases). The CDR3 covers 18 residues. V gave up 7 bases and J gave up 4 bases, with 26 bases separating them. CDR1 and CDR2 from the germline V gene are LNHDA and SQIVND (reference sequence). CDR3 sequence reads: CASMKVVGRLIGGNTIYF. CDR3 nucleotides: TGTGCCAGTATGAAGGTAGTGGGACGTCTTATCGGGGGAAACACCATATATTTT.

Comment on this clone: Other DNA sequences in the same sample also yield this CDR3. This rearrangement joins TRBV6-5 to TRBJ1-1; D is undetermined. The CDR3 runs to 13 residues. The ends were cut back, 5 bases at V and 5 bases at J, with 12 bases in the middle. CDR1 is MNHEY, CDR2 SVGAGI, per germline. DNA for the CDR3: TGTGCCAGCAGTAGACGGGTGGAGACTGAAGCTTTCTTT. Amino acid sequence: CASSRRVETEAFF.

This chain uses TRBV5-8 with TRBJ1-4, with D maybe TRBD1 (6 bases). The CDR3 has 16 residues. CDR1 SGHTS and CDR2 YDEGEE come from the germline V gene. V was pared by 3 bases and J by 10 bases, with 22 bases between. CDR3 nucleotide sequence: TGTGCCAGCAGCTCACCAACCGACAGGATCAGGCGAAAACTGTTTTTT. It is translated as CASSSPTDRIRRKLFF. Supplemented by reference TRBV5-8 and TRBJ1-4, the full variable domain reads EAGVTQSPTHLIKTRGQQATLRCSPISGHTSVYWYQQALGLGLQFLLWYDEGEERNRGNFPPRFSGRQFPNYSSELNVNALELEDSALYLCASSSPTDRIRRKLFFGSGTQLSVL.

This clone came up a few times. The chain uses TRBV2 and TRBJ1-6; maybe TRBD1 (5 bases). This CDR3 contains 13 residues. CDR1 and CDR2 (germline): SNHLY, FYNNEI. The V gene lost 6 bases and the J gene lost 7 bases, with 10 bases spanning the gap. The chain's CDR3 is CASRDMRNSPLHF. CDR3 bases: TGTGCCAGCAGGGACATGAGGAATTCACCCCTCCACTTT. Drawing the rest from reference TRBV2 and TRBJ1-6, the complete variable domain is EPEVTQTPSHQVTQMGQEVILRCVPISNHLYFYWYRQILGQKVEFLVSFYNNEISEKSEIFDDQFSVERPDGSNFTLKIRSTKLEDSAMYFCASRDMRNSPLHFGNGTRLTVT.

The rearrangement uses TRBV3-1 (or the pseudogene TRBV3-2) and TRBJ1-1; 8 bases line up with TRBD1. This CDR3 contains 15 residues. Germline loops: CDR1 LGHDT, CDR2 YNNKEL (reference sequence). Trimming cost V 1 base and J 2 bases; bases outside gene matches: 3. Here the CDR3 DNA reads TGTGCCAGCAGCCAAGGGACAGGGATTAACACTGAAGCTTTCTTT. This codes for CASSQGTGINTEAFF.

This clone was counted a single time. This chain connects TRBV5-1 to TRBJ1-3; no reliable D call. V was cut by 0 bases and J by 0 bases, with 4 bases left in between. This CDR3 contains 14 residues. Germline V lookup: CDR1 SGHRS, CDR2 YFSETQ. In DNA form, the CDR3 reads TGCGCCAGCAGCTTGGACCTCTCTGGAAACACCATATATTTT. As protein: CASSLDLSGNTIYF. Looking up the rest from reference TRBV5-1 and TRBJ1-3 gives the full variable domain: KAGVTQTPRYLIKTRGQQVTLSCSPISGHRSVSWYQQTPGQGLQFLFEYFSETQRNKGNFPGRFSGRQFSNSRSEMNVSTLELGDSALYLCASSLDLSGNTIYFGEGSWLTVV.

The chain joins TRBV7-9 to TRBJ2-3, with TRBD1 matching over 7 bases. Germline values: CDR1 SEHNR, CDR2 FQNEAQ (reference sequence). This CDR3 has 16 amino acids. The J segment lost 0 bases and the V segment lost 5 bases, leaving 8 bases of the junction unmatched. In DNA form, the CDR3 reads TGTGCCAGCAGCCTTGGGCGGACAGGTAGCACAGATACGCAGTATTTT. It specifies CASSLGRTGSTDTQYF. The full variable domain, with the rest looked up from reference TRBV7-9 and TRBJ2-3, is DTGVSQNPRHKITKRGQNVTFRCDPISEHNRLYWYRQTLGQGPEFLTYFQNEAQLEKSRLLSDRFSAERPKGSFSTLEIQRTEQGDSAMYLCASSLGRTGSTDTQYFGPGTRLTVL.

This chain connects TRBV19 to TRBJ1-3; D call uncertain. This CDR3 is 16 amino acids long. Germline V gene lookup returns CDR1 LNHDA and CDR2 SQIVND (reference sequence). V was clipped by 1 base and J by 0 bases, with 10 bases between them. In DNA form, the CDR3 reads TGTGCCAGTAGTATAGTGGCAGGAAGCTCTGGAAACACCATATATTTT. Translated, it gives CASSIVAGSSGNTIYF.

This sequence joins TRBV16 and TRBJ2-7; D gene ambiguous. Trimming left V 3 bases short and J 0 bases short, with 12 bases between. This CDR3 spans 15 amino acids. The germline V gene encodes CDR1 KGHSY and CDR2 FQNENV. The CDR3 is CASSQQLGSSYEQYF. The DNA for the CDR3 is TGTGCCAGCAGCCAGCAGCTAGGAAGCTCCTACGAGCAGTACTTC.

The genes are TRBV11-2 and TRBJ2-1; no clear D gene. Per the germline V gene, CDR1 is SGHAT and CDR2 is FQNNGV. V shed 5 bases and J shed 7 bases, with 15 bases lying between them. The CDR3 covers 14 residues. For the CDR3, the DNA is TGTGCCAGCAGCCCCGGTGGAGCGTTAAATGAGCAGTTCTTC. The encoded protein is CASSPGGALNEQFF.

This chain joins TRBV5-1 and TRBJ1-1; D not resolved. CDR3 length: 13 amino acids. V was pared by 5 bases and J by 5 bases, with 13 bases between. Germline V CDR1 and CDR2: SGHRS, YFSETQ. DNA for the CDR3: TGCGCCAGCAGGGCACCCGAGGGAACTGAAGCTTTCTTT. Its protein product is CASRAPEGTEAFF.

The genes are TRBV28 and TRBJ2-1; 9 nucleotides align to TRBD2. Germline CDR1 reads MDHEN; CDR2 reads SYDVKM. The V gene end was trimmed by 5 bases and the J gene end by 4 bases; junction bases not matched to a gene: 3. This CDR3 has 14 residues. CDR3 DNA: TGTGCCAGCAGTAGCGGGGGGTCGTACAATGAGCAGTTCTTC. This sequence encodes CASSSGGSYNEQFF.

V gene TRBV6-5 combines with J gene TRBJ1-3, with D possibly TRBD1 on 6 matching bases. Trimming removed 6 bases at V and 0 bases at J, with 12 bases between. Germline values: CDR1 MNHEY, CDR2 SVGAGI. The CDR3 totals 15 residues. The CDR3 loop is CASRIDRFSGNTIYF. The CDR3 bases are TGTGCCAGCAGGATCGACAGGTTCTCTGGAAACACCATATATTTT.

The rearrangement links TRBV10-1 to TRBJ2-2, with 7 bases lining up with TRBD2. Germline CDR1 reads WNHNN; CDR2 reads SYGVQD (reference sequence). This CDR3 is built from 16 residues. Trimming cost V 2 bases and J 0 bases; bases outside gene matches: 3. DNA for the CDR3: TGCGCCAGCAGTGAGGTCCGGGGGGCGAACACCGGGGAGCTGTTTTTT. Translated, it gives CASSEVRGANTGELFF.

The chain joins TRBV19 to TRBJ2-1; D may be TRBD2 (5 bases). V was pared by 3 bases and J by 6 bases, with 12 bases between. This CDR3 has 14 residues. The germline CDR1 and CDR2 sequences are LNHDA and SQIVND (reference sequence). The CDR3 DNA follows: TGTGCCAGTAGTATGGGGTTAGAGGGCAATGAGCAGTTCTTC. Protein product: CASSMGLEGNEQFF.

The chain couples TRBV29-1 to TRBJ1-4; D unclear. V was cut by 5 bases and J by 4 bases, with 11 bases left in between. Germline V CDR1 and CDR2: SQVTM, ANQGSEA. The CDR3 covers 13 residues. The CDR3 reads CSVKDGLNEKLFF. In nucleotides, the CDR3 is TGCAGCGTTAAGGACGGACTTAATGAAAAACTGTTTTTT.

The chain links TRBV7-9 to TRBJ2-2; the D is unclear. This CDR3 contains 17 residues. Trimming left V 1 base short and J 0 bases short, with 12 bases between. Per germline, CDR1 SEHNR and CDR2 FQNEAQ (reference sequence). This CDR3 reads CASSLEVGYPNTGELFF. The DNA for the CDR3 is TGTGCCAGCAGCTTAGAAGTCGGCTACCCGAACACCGGGGAGCTGTTTTTT.

The CDR3 sequence is CATLPDSWEGAYEQYF. CDR3 sequence (DNA): TGTGCCACCTTACCGGACTCCTGGGAGGGAGCCTACGAGCAGTACTTC. The rearrangement links TRBV24-1 to TRBJ2-7; 7 nucleotides line up with TRBD2. The CDR3 has 16 amino acids. The J segment lost 2 bases and the V segment lost 9 bases, leaving 15 bases of the junction unmatched. Germline V lookup: CDR1 KGHDR, CDR2 SFDVKD.